Listed here are 30 T cell receptor beta chains from one sample, sequenced in a study of regulatory T cells in long-lasting Graves disease. Building the TCR beta libraries relied on iRepertoire HTBI primers, and CDR3 regions underwent Arm-PCR. TCRdb processed the multiplex PCR reads anew with MiXCR; each CDR3 protein has one entry. The sample includes a few hundred thousand distinct CDR3 sequences, about 16% seen only once; the top ten take about a quarter. Time point indicated: newly diagnosed GD, antithyroid drugs for less than 3 months. Extracted RNA from PBMCs served as the source of the TCR library. These same records also appear under a second study, on T cells in Graves' hyperthyroidism and ophthalmopathy.

The sample consisted of peripheral blood mononuclear cells (PBMCs), taken at new diagnosis, from a patient treated with antithyroid drugs. These receptors were obtained from a woman aged 18 to 35 with Graves disease.

This clonotype was counted ten times or more. The gene calls are TRBV7-2 and TRBJ2-7, with 9 bases fitting TRBD2. Germline lookup yields CDR1 SGHTA and CDR2 FQGNSA. The CDR3 has 16 residues. V was pared by 5 bases and J by 0 bases, with 8 bases of the junction left unmatched. CDR3: CASSPSTREGSYEQYF. In nucleotides, the CDR3 is TGTGCCAGCAGCCCGAGCACGCGGGAGGGCTCCTACGAGCAGTACTTC. Supplemented by reference TRBV7-2 and TRBJ2-7, the full variable domain reads GAGVSQSPSNKVTEKGKDVELRCDPISGHTALYWYRQSLGQGLEFLIYFQGNSAPDKSGLPSDRFSAERTGGSVSTLTIQRTQQEDSAVYLCASSPSTREGSYEQYFGPGTRLTVT.

A few counts support this clonotype. J is TRBJ2-3 and V is TRBV6-4; the match to TRBD2 covers 7 bases. The CDR3 loop spans 15 amino acids. V lost 0 bases to trimming and J lost 0 bases; unmatched junction nucleotides: 0. The germline V gene has CDR1 MRHNA and CDR2 SNTAGT. CDR3 residues: CASSDSAGSTDTQYF. The CDR3, as DNA: TGTGCCAGCAGTGACTCAGCGGGGAGCACAGATACGCAGTATTTT.

A note on this clonotype: A much bigger clone sits one base away, suggesting this may be a read error. The chain joins TRBV4-1 to TRBJ2-1; D uncertain. V was shortened by 0 bases and J by 13 bases, with 10 bases between the two germline ends. The germline CDR1 and CDR2 sequences are MGHRA and YSYEKL. The CDR3 runs to 12 residues. CDR3 nucleotide sequence: TGCGCCAGCAGCCAAGATCTCGAGACCCAGTTCTTC. The encoded protein is CASSQDLETQFF.

This clonotype has at least ten counts. The chain uses TRBV28 and TRBJ1-4; D is undetermined. The V gene's germline CDR1 is MDHEN and CDR2 SYDVKM. The V end lost 2 bases, the J end lost 0 bases, and 22 bases lay between the germline ends. This CDR3 spans 20 amino acids. This CDR3 reads CASSLSPGRRRRATNEKLFF. The CDR3 bases are TGTGCCAGCAGTTTAAGTCCGGGGAGGAGAAGACGCGCAACTAATGAAAAACTGTTTTTT. The whole variable domain, remainder taken from reference TRBV28 and TRBJ1-4, is DVKVTQSSRYLVKRTGEKVFLECVQDMDHENMFWYRQDPGLGLRLIYFSYDVKMKEKGDIPEGYSVSREKKERFSLILESASTNQTSMYLCASSLSPGRRRRATNEKLFFGSGTQLSVL.

This clonotype occurred many times. This chain uses TRBV28 with TRBJ2-7; D uncertain. The germline V and J ends were trimmed by 3 bases and 2 bases, with 8 bases remaining between them. Germline V gene sequence: CDR1 MDHEN, CDR2 SYDVKM. The length of the CDR3 is 13 residues. Written as DNA, the CDR3 is TGTGCCAGCAGTTTCGGAAGCACCTACGAGCAGTACTTC. Translating gives CASSFGSTYEQYF.

This clonotype came up many times. This chain joins TRBV7-3 and TRBJ1-2; D gene ambiguous. Trimming removed 8 bases at V and 3 bases at J, with 13 bases between. This CDR3 is built from 13 residues. Germline assignment: CDR1 SGHTA and CDR2 FQGTGA. CDR3 loop: CASAWTQDYGYTF. Written as DNA, the CDR3 is TGTGCCAGCGCTTGGACGCAGGACTATGGCTACACCTTC.

This clonotype was seen a few times. The chain recombines TRBV15 with TRBJ1-1, with TRBD1 as a possible D gene (5 bases). Germline V gene lookup returns CDR1 LNHNV and CDR2 YYDKDF (reference sequence). The CDR3 loop spans 16 amino acids. V lost 0 bases and J 11 bases, leaving 22 bases between the germline ends. The DNA of the CDR3 is TGTGCCACCAGCAGAGACTCCACCCGGGGCCAGTCATTGGCTTTCTTT. Translation: CATSRDSTRGQSLAFF.

This sequence joins TRBV4-2 and TRBJ2-5, with 13 bases matching TRBD2. J lost 3 bases, V lost 0 bases, and 1 base had no gene match. CDR1 is LGHNA, CDR2 YNFKEQ, per germline. CDR3 length: 16 amino acids. CDR3 coding DNA: TGTGCCAGCAGCCAAGAGACTAGCGGGGGGAAAGAGACCCAGTACTTC. Its protein product is CASSQETSGGKETQYF.

CDR3 residues: CASSMGTVEAFF. The CDR3, as DNA: TGTGCCAGTAGTATGGGGACAGTTGAAGCTTTCTTT. V usage is TRBV19 and J usage is TRBJ1-1; TRBD1 matches at 7 bases. This CDR3 has 12 amino acids. With 3 bases clipped from V and 7 bases from J, the junction kept 2 bases outside the gene matches. Germline lookup yields CDR1 LNHDA and CDR2 SQIVND (reference sequence).

This clonotype was recorded many times. V is TRBV7-2 and J is TRBJ2-7; the D is unclear. The CDR3 spans 13 residues. Germline lookup yields CDR1 SGHTA and CDR2 FQGNSA. V was pared by 1 base and J by 6 bases, with 10 bases between. In nucleotides, the CDR3 is TGTGCCAGCAGCTTAGATGTCGGGTTCGAGCAGTACTTC. It specifies CASSLDVGFEQYF.

The rearrangement uses TRBV19 and TRBJ2-1; the D gene could be TRBD1 or TRBD2 (5 bases each). CDR3 length: 17 residues. From germline, CDR1 is LNHDA and CDR2 SQIVND (reference sequence). Trimming stripped 5 bases from V and 4 bases from J, with 21 bases between. The CDR3 DNA is TGTGCCAGTAGTGGGGGTTCCAGGACCCACCCTTACAATGAGCAGTTCTTC. Translating gives CASSGGSRTHPYNEQFF.

This chain joins TRBV28 and TRBJ1-6; 7 positions match TRBD1. Germline CDR1 reads MDHEN; CDR2 reads SYDVKM. The V and J ends lost 6 bases and 16 bases, in that order; junction bases with no gene match: 6. The CDR3 runs to 11 residues. The DNA of the CDR3 is TGTGCCAGCAGCCTTACAGGGGTTCTCCACTTT. Its protein is CASSLTGVLHF.

This clonotype was seen only a few times. The chain combines TRBV29-1 with TRBJ2-7; possible D gene TRBD2, 6 bases. Trimming shortened V by 1 base and J by 6 bases, and 13 bases separated the two germline ends. Germline-derived CDR1 and CDR2 are SQVTM and ANQGSEA. The CDR3 runs to 13 residues. The CDR3 DNA sequence: TGCAGCGTTGAAGTAAGCACTAGCTCCGAGCAGTACTTC. Translated: CSVEVSTSSEQYF.

This clonotype has a count of ten or more. The J gene is TRBJ2-3, the V gene TRBV6-2 or TRBV6-3; 12 bases match TRBD2. Germline CDR1 reads MNHEY; CDR2 reads SVGEGT. V gave up 2 bases and J gave up 0 bases; unmatched junction bases: 3. The CDR3 loop spans 17 amino acids. The CDR3 coding sequence is TGTGCCAGCAGTTACGGGGGGACTAGCGGGAGCACAGATACGCAGTATTTT. Its protein product is CASSYGGTSGSTDTQYF.

The rearrangement links TRBV7-6 to TRBJ2-3, with TRBD2 matching over 11 bases. The CDR3 length is 16 residues. The germline gives CDR1 SGHVS, CDR2 FNYEAQ. V shed 5 bases, J shed 5 bases, and the junction held 9 bases outside the gene matches. DNA of the CDR3: TGTGCCAGCAGCGGATCACTAGCGGGAGCTCAAGATACGCAGTATTTT. Translating gives CASSGSLAGAQDTQYF.

This clonotype was observed many times. This chain connects TRBV10-3 to TRBJ1-1; no clear D. V was trimmed by 6 bases and J by 0 bases, leaving 8 bases between them. From germline, CDR1 is ENHRY and CDR2 SYGVKD. The CDR3 has 13 residues. The CDR3 spells CAIRGYMNTEAFF. For the CDR3, the DNA is TGTGCCATCAGAGGCTACATGAACACTGAAGCTTTCTTT.

This clonotype was counted many times. The chain has TRBV28 and TRBJ2-1; 9 bases agree with TRBD1. The germline CDR1 and CDR2 sequences are MDHEN and SYDVKM. This CDR3 comprises 17 residues. With V trimmed by 10 bases and J by 10 bases, 23 bases remained unmatched. The CDR3 sequence: CATSPAGVGQGGREQFF. In nucleotides, the CDR3 is TGTGCCACCAGCCCGGCCGGCGTGGGACAGGGAGGACGAGAGCAGTTCTTC. The full variable domain, in which reference TRBV28 and TRBJ2-1 provide the parts outside the CDR3, is DVKVTQSSRYLVKRTGEKVFLECVQDMDHENMFWYRQDPGLGLRLIYFSYDVKMKEKGDIPEGYSVSREKKERFSLILESASTNQTSMYLCATSPAGVGQGGREQFFGPGTRLTVL.

This clonotype was seen more than once but under ten times. A much larger clone differs from this one at a single base, so this may be a read error. The rearrangement uses TRBV6-2 or TRBV6-3 and TRBJ2-1; TRBD2 matches at 10 bases. Per the germline V gene, CDR1 is MNHEY and CDR2 is SVGEGT. The CDR3 length is 15 residues. V lost 7 bases to trimming and J lost 8 bases; unmatched junction nucleotides: 11. CDR3 sequence reads: CASTRTSGQSDEQFF. The CDR3 DNA reads as TGTGCCAGCACCCGGACTAGCGGACAGTCCGATGAGCAGTTCTTC.

V is TRBV19 and J is TRBJ2-1; 10 bases map to TRBD2. With 4 bases clipped from V and 3 bases from J, the junction kept 3 bases outside the gene matches. Germline CDR1 is LNHDA and CDR2 is SQIVND (reference sequence). The CDR3 length is 15 residues. DNA for the CDR3: TGTGCCAGTAGTAGAGGACTAGCGGACTACAATGAGCAGTTCTTC. It encodes CASSRGLADYNEQFF.

As to this clonotype: A much larger clone is a single base away; this may be a read error. The chain links TRBV12-3 or TRBV12-4 to TRBJ2-7, with TRBD2 identical over 8 bases. Trimming at V came to 2 bases and at J to 7 bases, leaving 4 bases not matched to a gene. The CDR3 has 13 residues. CDR3 loop: CASSLPGGREQYF. The CDR3 nucleotides read TGTGCCAGCAGTTTACCGGGAGGGCGAGAGCAGTACTTC.

The V gene is TRBV7-8, the J gene TRBJ2-6, with D uncertain. The ends were cut back, 5 bases at V and 2 bases at J, with 16 bases in the middle. CDR3 length: 17 amino acids. Germline lookup yields CDR1 SGHVS and CDR2 FQNEAQ. The CDR3 nucleotides are TGTGCCAGCAGCGTAGGCCCCAGGCTTACTGGGGCCAACGTCCTGACTTTC. Amino acids: CASSVGPRLTGANVLTF.

The chain is built from TRBV7-2 and TRBJ2-7, with 10 bases identical to TRBD1. CDR1 and CDR2 (germline): SGHTA, FQGNSA. The CDR3 sequence is 15 residues long. V was clipped by 2 bases and J by 6 bases; unmatched bases: 7. The CDR3 DNA is TGTGCCAGCAGCTTATCCGGGACAGGGGTTTCCGAGCAGTACTTC. Translating it yields CASSLSGTGVSEQYF.

This clonotype showed up just a few times. This chain links TRBV29-1 with TRBJ2-2; D not certain. CDR3 length: 14 amino acids. In germline, CDR1 is SQVTM, CDR2 ANQGSEA. The V end lost 7 bases, the J end lost 2 bases, and 14 bases lay between the germline ends. As DNA, the CDR3 is TGCAGCGCATCAGGTCTCCTCAACACCGGGGAGCTGTTTTTT. It translates to CSASGLLNTGELFF.

The genes are TRBV29-1 and TRBJ1-1, with D maybe TRBD1 (5 bases). V lost 7 bases to trimming and J lost 3 bases, with 15 bases between them. This CDR3 contains 13 residues. The V gene's germline CDR1 is SQVTM and CDR2 ANQGSEA. The DNA for the CDR3 is TGCAGCGGCCAAGACGGGGGGTACACTGAAGCTTTCTTT. Its protein is CSGQDGGYTEAFF.

This clonotype was seen a handful of times. The chain combines TRBV28 with TRBJ1-1; D is uncertain. CDR1 is MDHEN and CDR2 is SYDVKM in the germline V gene. The CDR3 runs 14 residues. Trimming pared 6 bases from V and 4 bases from J, leaving 15 bases between. CDR3 residues: CASRAPGLVTEAFF. For the CDR3, the DNA is TGTGCCAGCAGGGCACCCGGGTTGGTCACTGAAGCTTTCTTT.

This clonotype was counted many times. The J gene is TRBJ2-7, the V gene TRBV7-9; 11 bases match TRBD2. There are 15 residues in the CDR3. V was clipped by 6 bases and J by 0 bases; unmatched bases: 4. CDR1 SEHNR and CDR2 FQNEAQ come from the germline V gene (reference sequence). The CDR3 DNA follows: TGTGCCAGCAGAGCAACTAGCGGGAGCTCCTACGAGCAGTACTTC. This sequence encodes CASRATSGSSYEQYF.

This clonotype was seen only a few times. This rearrangement joins TRBV6-1 to TRBJ1-5; D not resolved. Trimming cost V 6 bases and J 9 bases, with 15 bases left between them. This CDR3 is built from 13 residues. CDR1 is MNHNS and CDR2 is SASEGT in the germline V gene. The CDR3 is CASRVWRVAPQHF. The CDR3 coding sequence is TGTGCCAGCAGGGTATGGAGGGTTGCGCCCCAGCATTTT.

This sequence joins TRBV4-2 and TRBJ1-2; the D gene is possibly TRBD1 (5 bases). Deletions cut 4 bases from V and 8 bases from J, with 11 bases between. CDR3 length: 12 residues. From germline, CDR1 is LGHNA and CDR2 YNFKEQ. The CDR3 nucleotides are TGTGCCAGCAGCCGTCCAGGGTGGGGCTACACCTTC. Residues: CASSRPGWGYTF.

The chain recombines TRBV5-1 with TRBJ2-3; TRBD2 is a possible D gene (6 bases). The germline V gene has CDR1 SGHRS and CDR2 YFSETQ. V lost 3 bases and J 2 bases, leaving 7 bases between the germline ends. The CDR3 is made up of 13 amino acids. The CDR3 loop is CASSWDFTDTQYF. The CDR3 bases are TGCGCCAGCAGCTGGGACTTCACAGATACGCAGTATTTT.

This clonotype was picked up many times. This chain uses TRBV7-2 with TRBJ2-5; D is possibly TRBD1 or TRBD2 (5 bases each). Germline CDR1 and CDR2: SGHTA and FQGNSA. V was pared by 0 bases and J by 5 bases, with 10 bases between. The CDR3 has 14 residues. This CDR3 is CASSLAGRAETQYF. CDR3 nucleotide sequence: TGTGCCAGCAGCTTAGCGGGGCGGGCGGAGACCCAGTACTTC.